This T cell receptor (beta chain) was obtained from a study of OX40 agonist ivuxolimab in advanced cancers. The wider study: Past anti-PD-1, anti-PD-L1 or anti-CTLA-4 therapy was accepted, and roughly 42% had received some.

Baseline, cycle 4 day 1, and cycle 7 day 1 were the blood sampling points. Study-wide findings and caveats: The study observed clonal expansion of CD4+ and CD8+ blood T cells by week 6 at 0.1 to 3.0 mg/kg.

Worth noting for this clone: Its antigen is unidentified.

Per the germline V gene, CDR1 is LNHDA and CDR2 is SQIVND (reference sequence). The trim removed 8 bases at V and 1 base at J, leaving 7 bases unmatched. The CDR3 is made up of 15 amino acids. Here immunoSEQ multiplex PCR was the method, and the copy in TCRdb shows in-frame clones only, minus some. There are 90,000 to 100,000 clones in the sample; less than 90% occur only once, and 0.75% to 0.95% lies in the top ten. The TCR comes from an adult with an advanced solid tumor such as melanoma, head and neck, liver or kidney cancer. The sequencing used CD4+ or CD8+ T cells sorted from blood, collected in a trial of the OX40 agonist ivuxolimab. The chain carries TRBV19 and TRBJ2-3; 9 bases line up with TRBD2. CDR3 amino acids: CASDSSGARTDTQYF. The CDR3 DNA is TGTGCCAGTGACTCTAGCGGGGCCCGCACAGATACGCAGTATTTT.